The next 18 T cell receptor beta chains were all read from a single sample in a study of shared T cell receptors in the human thymus. The assay was immunoSEQ multiplex PCR, and TCRdb's table has in-frame clones only and misses some. The sample has some 760,000 clones, 80% to 90% seen once; the top ten hold more than 0.01%. The same data also contributed to another study, on human thymus T cells.

The sequenced material came from thymocytes. Every receptor here comes from a girl in the first two years of life with a congenital heart defect.

The chain employs TRBV27 and TRBJ1-1; D perhaps matches TRBD1 (5 bases). The germline V gene has CDR1 MNHEY and CDR2 SMNVEV (reference sequence). The CDR3 is 12 residues long. V shed 4 bases and J shed 6 bases, with 9 bases lying between them. The CDR3 region is CASSSGGPEAFF. The CDR3 coding sequence is TGTGCCAGCAGTTCCGGGGGTCCTGAAGCTTTCTTT.

This chain links TRBV7-6 with TRBJ1-5, with D uncertain. CDR1 SGHVS and CDR2 FNYEAQ come from the germline V gene. The CDR3 totals 14 residues. V was pared by 3 bases and J by 3 bases, with 9 bases between. Here the CDR3 reads CASSFGGDNQPQHF. The CDR3 DNA sequence: TGTGCCAGCAGCTTCGGTGGAGACAATCAGCCCCAGCATTTT.

The chain couples TRBV9 to TRBJ2-6; TRBD1 agrees at 9 bases. The ends lost 0 bases at V and 2 bases at J; junction bases unmatched: 12. The germline gives CDR1 SGDLS, CDR2 YYNGEE. The CDR3 totals 20 residues. The DNA of the CDR3 is TGTGCCAGCAGCGTAGAGCCCCGAGACAGGGGGACCGCTGGGGCCAACGTCCTGACTTTC. Translation gives CASSVEPRDRGTAGANVLTF.

The chain joins TRBV5-1 to TRBJ2-7, with TRBD1 as a possible D gene (6 bases). V was cut by 0 bases and J by 3 bases, with 22 bases left in between. The CDR3 loop spans 18 amino acids. In germline, CDR1 is SGHRS, CDR2 YFSETQ. Here the CDR3 reads CASSLDLKPITGSYEQYF. The CDR3 nucleotides read TGCGCCAGCAGCTTGGATTTGAAACCAATAACAGGGAGCTACGAGCAGTACTTC.

The chain uses TRBV4-2 and TRBJ1-5; tentative D call: TRBD1 (5 bases). The CDR3 has 15 residues. Germline CDR1 reads LGHNA; CDR2 reads YNFKEQ. The ends were cut back, 0 bases at V and 5 bases at J, with 11 bases in the middle. Here the CDR3 DNA reads TGTGCCAGCAGCCAAGATTGGGCGGGGGATCAGCCCCAGCATTTT. Its translation: CASSQDWAGDQPQHF.

The chain carries TRBV6-1 and TRBJ2-4, with a weak D call TRBD2 (5 bases). CDR3 length: 14 residues. The germline V gene has CDR1 MNHNS and CDR2 SASEGT. Trimming stripped 2 bases from V and 9 bases from J, with 14 bases between. The CDR3 region is CASSEPEGLCIQYF. CDR3 coding DNA: TGTGCCAGCAGTGAACCTGAGGGTCTTTGCATTCAGTACTTC.

V usage is TRBV5-1 and J usage is TRBJ2-3; perhaps TRBD2 as D (5 bases). Deletions cut 0 bases from V and 0 bases from J, with 8 bases between. The CDR3 contains 15 residues. The germline V gene has CDR1 SGHRS and CDR2 YFSETQ. CDR3 nucleotides: TGCGCCAGCAGCTTGGATCGGGGTAGCACAGATACGCAGTATTTT. Its protein is CASSLDRGSTDTQYF.

V gene TRBV19 combines with J gene TRBJ2-2; tentative D call: TRBD2 (6 bases). Germline lookup yields CDR1 LNHDA and CDR2 SQIVND (reference sequence). The germline V and J ends were trimmed by 11 bases and 1 base, with 11 bases remaining between them. This CDR3 contains 13 residues. Written as DNA, the CDR3 is TGTGCCGCGAGACTAGGGAACACCGGGGAGCTGTTTTTT. Translating it yields CAARLGNTGELFF. Using reference TRBV19 and TRBJ2-2 for the parts outside the CDR3, the full variable domain is DGGITQSPKYLFRKEGQNVTLSCEQNLNHDAMYWYRQDPGQGLRLIYYSQIVNDFQKGDIAEGYSVSREKKESFPLTVTSAQKNPTAFYLCAARLGNTGELFFGEGSRLTVL.

The chain has TRBV5-6 and TRBJ1-2; no clear D gene. Trimming removed 4 bases from V and 7 bases from J, with 23 bases in between. Germline V gene lookup returns CDR1 SGHDT and CDR2 YYEEEE. This CDR3 comprises 16 residues. As DNA, the CDR3 is TGTGCCAGCAGCAGCGGGCGGATCAACCTACGGGGTGGCTACACCTTC. Amino acids: CASSSGRINLRGGYTF.

The genes are TRBV5-6 and TRBJ2-2, with 12 positions matching TRBD2. This CDR3 has 15 amino acids. Germline assignment: CDR1 SGHDT and CDR2 YYEEEE. Unmatched junction bases numbered 8, after V lost 4 bases and J lost 10 bases. The CDR3 is CASSTASGGAEELFF. CDR3 DNA: TGTGCCAGCAGCACCGCTAGCGGGGGGGCCGAGGAGCTGTTTTTT.

CDR3 residues: CASSYSFQPGSRPQHF. Written as DNA, the CDR3 is TGTGCCAGCAGTTACTCGTTTCAGCCAGGGTCCCGACCCCAGCATTTT. This chain connects TRBV6-5 to TRBJ1-5; TRBD1 might be the D (5 bases). Looked up from germline, CDR1 is MNHEY and CDR2 is SVGAGI. V lost 0 bases and J lost 10, with 19 bases in between. The CDR3 consists of 16 residues.

The chain combines TRBV9 with TRBJ1-3, with 7 positions matching TRBD1. This CDR3 contains 18 residues. Germline V gene sequence: CDR1 SGDLS, CDR2 YYNGEE. After removal of 0 bases from V and 0 bases from J, the junction contained 9 bases not matched to a gene. CDR3 coding DNA: TGTGCCAGCAGCGTAGGAGGGGGTGGACAGGTCTCTGGAAACACCATATATTTT. Amino acids: CASSVGGGGQVSGNTIYF.

The chain couples TRBV5-8 to TRBJ1-1; D remains ambiguous. The CDR3 is 13 amino acids. Germline V gives CDR1 SGHTS, CDR2 YDEGEE. V lost 2 bases, J lost 1 base, and 6 bases lay in between. CDR3 bases: TGTGCCAGCAGCTTAGAACAGAACACTGAAGCTTTCTTT. Translating it yields CASSLEQNTEAFF.

The chain carries TRBV19 and TRBJ2-1, with TRBD2 matching over 10 bases. The CDR3 consists of 17 residues. After removal of 6 bases from V and 5 bases from J, the junction contained 13 bases not matched to a gene. Germline V gene sequence: CDR1 LNHDA, CDR2 SQIVND (reference sequence). CDR3 residues: CASRPQTTSGSHNEQFF. The CDR3 region has the DNA TGTGCCAGTAGACCTCAAACGACTAGCGGGTCACACAATGAGCAGTTCTTC.

The rearrangement joins TRBV2 to TRBJ2-5; D uncertain. The germline V gene encodes CDR1 SNHLY and CDR2 FYNNEI. With 6 bases removed from V and 5 bases from J, the gap between germline ends came to 7 bases. The CDR3 is 11 amino acids. Written as DNA, the CDR3 is TGTGCCAGCAGGATTCGGGAGACCCAGTACTTC. It translates to CASRIRETQYF. The full variable domain, its missing parts supplied by reference TRBV2 and TRBJ2-5, is EPEVTQTPSHQVTQMGQEVILRCVPISNHLYFYWYRQILGQKVEFLVSFYNNEISEKSEIFDDQFSVERPDGSNFTLKIRSTKLEDSAMYFCASRIRETQYFGPGTRLLVL.

This clone was counted a few times. J is TRBJ2-3 and V is TRBV11-2; TRBD2 matches at 7 bases. V gave up 8 bases and J gave up 4 bases; unmatched junction bases: 18. In germline, CDR1 is SGHAT, CDR2 FQNNGV. The CDR3 runs 17 residues. In DNA, the CDR3 is TGTGCCAGCGGCGTTCCCCAATGGGGGGGAGGGGCAGATACGCAGTATTTT. As protein: CASGVPQWGGGADTQYF.

The chain carries TRBV6-5 and TRBJ1-5; D is uncertain. Germline V gene sequence: CDR1 MNHEY, CDR2 SVGAGI. This CDR3 is built from 14 residues. V gave up 6 bases and J gave up 6 bases, with 15 bases separating them. The CDR3 DNA reads as TGTGCCAGCAGAAAACGCCTGTTCAGTCAGCCCCAGCATTTT. Its translation: CASRKRLFSQPQHF.

The chain carries TRBV19 and TRBJ1-1; the D is unclear. The CDR3 has 13 amino acids. V was trimmed by 2 bases and J by 5 bases, leaving 9 bases between them. CDR1 and CDR2 from the germline V gene are LNHDA and SQIVND (reference sequence). CDR3 sequence: CASSIRERTEAFF. The CDR3 DNA sequence: TGTGCCAGTAGTATAAGGGAGCGGACTGAAGCTTTCTTT. The whole variable domain, remainder taken from reference TRBV19 and TRBJ1-1, is DGGITQSPKYLFRKEGQNVTLSCEQNLNHDAMYWYRQDPGQGLRLIYYSQIVNDFQKGDIAEGYSVSREKKESFPLTVTSAQKNPTAFYLCASSIRERTEAFFGQGTRLTVV.